Included here is one T cell receptor beta chain sequence, with context. This sample is part of a study of shared T cell receptors in the human thymus. The method was immunoSEQ multiplex PCR; TCRdb's version includes in-frame clones alone and lacks a portion of them. The table has around 730,000 clones, approximately 85% seen once. Germline V gene sequence: CDR1 PRHDT, CDR2 FYEKMQ (reference sequence). V dropped 5 bases and J dropped 1; count of bases not matched to a gene: 2. The CDR3 extends over 14 amino acids. The same sample was also studied in work on human thymus T cells. That work states: The thymus was resected at corrective cardiac surgery.

The sample comprised thymocytes. The chain links TRBV13 to TRBJ1-1; 9 bases fit TRBD1. This clonotype was obtained from a girl less than two years old with a congenital heart defect. CDR3 protein: CASSAGQGNTEAFF. The CDR3 region has the DNA TGTGCCAGCAGCGCGGGACAGGGGAACACTGAAGCTTTCTTT.